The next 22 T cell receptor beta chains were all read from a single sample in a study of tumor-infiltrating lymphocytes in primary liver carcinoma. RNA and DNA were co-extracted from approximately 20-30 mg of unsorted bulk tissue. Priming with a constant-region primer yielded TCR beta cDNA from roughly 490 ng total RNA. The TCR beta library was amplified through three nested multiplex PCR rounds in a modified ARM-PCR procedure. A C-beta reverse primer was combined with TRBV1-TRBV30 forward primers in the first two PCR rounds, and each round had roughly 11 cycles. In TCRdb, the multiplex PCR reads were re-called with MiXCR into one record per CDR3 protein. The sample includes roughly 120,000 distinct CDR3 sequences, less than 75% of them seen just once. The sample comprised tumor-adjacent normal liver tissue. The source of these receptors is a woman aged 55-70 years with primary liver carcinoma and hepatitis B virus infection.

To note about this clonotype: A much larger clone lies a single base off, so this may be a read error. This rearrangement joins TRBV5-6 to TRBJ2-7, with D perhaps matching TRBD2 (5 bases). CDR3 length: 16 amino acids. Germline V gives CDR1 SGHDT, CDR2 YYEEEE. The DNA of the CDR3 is TGTGCCAGCAGCTTGGGCGGGCTGTGGAGTCCCTACGCGCAGTACTTC. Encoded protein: CASSLGGLWSPYAQYF. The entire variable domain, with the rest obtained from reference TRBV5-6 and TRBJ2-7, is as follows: DAGVTQSPTHLIKTRGQQVTLRCSPKSGHDTVSWYQQALGQGPQFIFQYYEEEERQRGNFPDRFSGHQFPNYSSELNVNALLLGDSALYLCASSLGGLWSPYAQYFGPGTRLTVT.

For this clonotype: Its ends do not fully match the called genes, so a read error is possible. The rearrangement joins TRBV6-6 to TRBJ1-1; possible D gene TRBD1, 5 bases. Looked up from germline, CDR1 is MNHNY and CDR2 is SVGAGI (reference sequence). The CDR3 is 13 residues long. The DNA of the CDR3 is TGTGCCAGCACTGGGACTGTGAAGACTGAAGCTTTCTTT. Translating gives CASTGTVKTEAFF.

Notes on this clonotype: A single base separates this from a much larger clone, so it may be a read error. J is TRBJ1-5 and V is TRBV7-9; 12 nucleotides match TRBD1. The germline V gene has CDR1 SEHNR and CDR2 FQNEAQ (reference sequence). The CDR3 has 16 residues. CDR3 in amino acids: CASSRGDRGQGQPHHF. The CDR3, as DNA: TGTGCCAGCAGCCGTGGGGACAGGGGGCAAGGTCAGCCCCATCATTTT.

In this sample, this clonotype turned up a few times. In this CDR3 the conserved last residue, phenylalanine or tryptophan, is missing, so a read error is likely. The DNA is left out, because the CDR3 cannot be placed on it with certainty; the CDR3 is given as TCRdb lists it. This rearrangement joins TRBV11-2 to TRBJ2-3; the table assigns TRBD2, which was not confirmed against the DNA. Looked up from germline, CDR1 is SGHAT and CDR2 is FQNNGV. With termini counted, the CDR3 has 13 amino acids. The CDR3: CASSRTSGDTQYL.

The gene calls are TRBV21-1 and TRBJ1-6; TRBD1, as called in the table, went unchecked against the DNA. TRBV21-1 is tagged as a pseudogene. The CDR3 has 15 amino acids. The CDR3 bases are TGTGCCGACAGTAGAACAGGGGCCGAGGATTCACCCCTCCACTTT. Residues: CADSRTGAEDSPLHF.

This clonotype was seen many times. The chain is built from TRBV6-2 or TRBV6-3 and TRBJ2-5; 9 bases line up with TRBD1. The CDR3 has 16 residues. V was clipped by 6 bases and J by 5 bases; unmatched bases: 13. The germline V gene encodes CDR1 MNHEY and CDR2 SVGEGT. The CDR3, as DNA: TGTGCCAGCAGCCGTCCCGGGACAGGGAGAGGGGAGACCCAGTACTTC. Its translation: CASSRPGTGRGETQYF.

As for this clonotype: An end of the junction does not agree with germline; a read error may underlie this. CDR3 residues: CASSLEGQVGGQYF. CDR3 DNA: TGTGCCAGTAGCTTAGAGGGTCAGGTCGGCGGCCAGTACTTC. The J gene is TRBJ2-5, the V gene TRBV11-2; tentatively, D is TRBD2 (5 bases). The CDR3 is 14 amino acids. The germline V gene has CDR1 SGHAT and CDR2 FQNNGV.

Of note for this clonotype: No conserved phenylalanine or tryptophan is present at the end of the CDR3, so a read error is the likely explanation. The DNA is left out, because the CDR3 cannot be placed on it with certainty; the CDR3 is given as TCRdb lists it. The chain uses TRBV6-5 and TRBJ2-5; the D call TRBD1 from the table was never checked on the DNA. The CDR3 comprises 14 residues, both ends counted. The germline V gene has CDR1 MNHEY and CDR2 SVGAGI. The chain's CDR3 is CASGSGTVHGAKYL.

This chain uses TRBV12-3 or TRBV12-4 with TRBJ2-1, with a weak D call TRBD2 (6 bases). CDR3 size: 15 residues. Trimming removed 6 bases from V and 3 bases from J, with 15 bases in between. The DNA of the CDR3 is TGTGCCAGCAGCTACGGACTGCGGGGCTACAATGAGCAGTTCTTC. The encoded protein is CASSYGLRGYNEQFF.

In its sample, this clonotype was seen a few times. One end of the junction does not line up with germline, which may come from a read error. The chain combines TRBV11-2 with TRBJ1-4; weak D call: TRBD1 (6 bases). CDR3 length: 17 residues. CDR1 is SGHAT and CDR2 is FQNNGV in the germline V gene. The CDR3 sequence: CASSLTRQAATNEKLLF. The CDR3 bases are TGTGCCAGCAGCCTCACCCGACAGGCTGCAACTAATGAAAAACTGCTTTTC.

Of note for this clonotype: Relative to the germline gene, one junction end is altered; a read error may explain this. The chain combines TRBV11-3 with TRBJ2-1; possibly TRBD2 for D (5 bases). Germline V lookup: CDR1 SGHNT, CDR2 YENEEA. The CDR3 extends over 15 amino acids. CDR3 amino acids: CVSSLGLAGDKEQFF. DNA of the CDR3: TGTGTCAGCAGTTTAGGCCTAGCAGGAGATAAGGAGCAGTTCTTC.

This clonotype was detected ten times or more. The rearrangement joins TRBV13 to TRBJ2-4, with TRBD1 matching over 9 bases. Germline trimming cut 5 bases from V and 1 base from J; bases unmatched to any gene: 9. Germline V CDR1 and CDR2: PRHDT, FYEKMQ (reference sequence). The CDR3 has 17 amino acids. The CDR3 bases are TGTGCCAGCAGCCTCAGACAGGGGGTGGAGGCCAAAAACATTCAGTACTTC. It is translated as CASSLRQGVEAKNIQYF.

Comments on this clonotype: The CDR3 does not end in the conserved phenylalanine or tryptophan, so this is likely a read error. CDR3 coding DNA: TGTGCCAGTAGCCTGGGGACAGGGTTGGCCCAGTACCTC. It yields the protein CASSLGTGLAQYL. The chain has TRBV11-2 and TRBJ2-5; 9 bases line up with TRBD1. This CDR3 has 13 amino acids. The V and J ends lost 9 bases and 9 bases, in that order; junction bases with no gene match: 11. Germline loops: CDR1 SGHAT, CDR2 FQNNGV.

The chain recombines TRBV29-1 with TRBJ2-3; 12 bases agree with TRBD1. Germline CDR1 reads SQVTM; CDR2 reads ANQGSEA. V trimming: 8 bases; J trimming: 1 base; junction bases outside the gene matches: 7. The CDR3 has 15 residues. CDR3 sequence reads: CSLGGQGAGTDTQYF. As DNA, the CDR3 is TGCAGCCTTGGGGGACAGGGGGCAGGCACAGATACGCAGTATTTT.

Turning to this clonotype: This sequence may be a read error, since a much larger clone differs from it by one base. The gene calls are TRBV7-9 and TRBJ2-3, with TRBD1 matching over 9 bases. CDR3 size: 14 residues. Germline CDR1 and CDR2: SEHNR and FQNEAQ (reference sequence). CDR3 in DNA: TGTGACAGCAGCAGGACAGGGGAGGCAGATACGCAGTATTTT. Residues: CDSSRTGEADTQYF.

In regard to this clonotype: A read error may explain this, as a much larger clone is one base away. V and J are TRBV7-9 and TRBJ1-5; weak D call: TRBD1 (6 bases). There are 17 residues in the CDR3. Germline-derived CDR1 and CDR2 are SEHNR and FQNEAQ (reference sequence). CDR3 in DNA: TGTGCCAGCAGCTTAACCCTCGGGGGGGGCAGCAATCAGTCCCAGCATTTT. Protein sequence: CASSLTLGGGSNQSQHF.

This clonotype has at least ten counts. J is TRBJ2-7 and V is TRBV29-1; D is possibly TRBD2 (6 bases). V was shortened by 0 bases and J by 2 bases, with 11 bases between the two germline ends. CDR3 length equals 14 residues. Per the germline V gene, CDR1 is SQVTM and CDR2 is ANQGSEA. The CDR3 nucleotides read TGCAGCGTTGAAGAAGTGACTAGTCCCTACGAGCAGTACTTC. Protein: CSVEEVTSPYEQYF.

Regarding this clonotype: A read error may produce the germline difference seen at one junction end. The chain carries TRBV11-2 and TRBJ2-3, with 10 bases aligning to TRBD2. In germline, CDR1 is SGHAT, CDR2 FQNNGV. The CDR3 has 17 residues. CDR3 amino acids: CTSSLGGLAYTPDTQYF. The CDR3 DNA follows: TGTACCAGCAGCTTAGGGGGACTAGCGTACACGCCAGATACGCAGTATTTT.

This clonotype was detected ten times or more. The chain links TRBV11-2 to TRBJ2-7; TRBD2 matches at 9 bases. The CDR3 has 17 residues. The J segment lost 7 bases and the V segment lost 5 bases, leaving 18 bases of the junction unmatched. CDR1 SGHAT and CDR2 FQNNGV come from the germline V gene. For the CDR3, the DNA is TGTGCCAGCAGCCACAACCAGCCGGGACTAGCTGGCGGGGAGCAGTACTTC. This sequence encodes CASSHNQPGLAGGEQYF.

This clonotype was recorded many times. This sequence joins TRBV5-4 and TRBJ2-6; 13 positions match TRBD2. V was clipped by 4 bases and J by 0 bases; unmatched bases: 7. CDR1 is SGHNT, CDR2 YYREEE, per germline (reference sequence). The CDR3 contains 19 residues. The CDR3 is CASSQGGTSGNSGANVLTF. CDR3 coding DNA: TGTGCCAGCAGCCAGGGGGGGACTAGCGGGAACTCTGGGGCCAACGTCCTGACTTTC.

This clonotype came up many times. The CDR3 DNA follows: TGTGCCAGCAGCCCGCCGGGGGGACAGGGCACGTACGAGCAGTACTTC. Its translation is CASSPPGGQGTYEQYF. V usage is TRBV28 and J usage is TRBJ2-7, with TRBD1 identical over 9 bases. CDR3 length: 16 amino acids. CDR1 MDHEN and CDR2 SYDVKM come from the germline V gene. V lost 6 bases, J lost 4 bases, and 13 bases stayed unmatched.

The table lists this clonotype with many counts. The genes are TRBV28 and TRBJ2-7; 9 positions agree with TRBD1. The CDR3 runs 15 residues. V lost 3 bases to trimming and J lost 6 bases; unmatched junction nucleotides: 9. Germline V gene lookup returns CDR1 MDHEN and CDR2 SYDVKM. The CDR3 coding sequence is TGTGCCAGCAGTTTCACAGGGGGCGGTCTTCGCGAGCAGTACTTC. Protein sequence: CASSFTGGGLREQYF.